The 10 T cell receptor beta chains below were found in one sample sequenced in a study of response to subunit inactivated influenza vaccine. One entry per CDR3 protein, called by TCRdb with MiXCR from the RT-PCR reads. The sample lists 630,000 or so distinct CDR3 sequences, approximately 14% occurring once. This sample comprised PBMCs from blood, obtained 11 to 12 days after vaccination. The source of these receptors is a man aged 50-60 years who received an inactivated influenza vaccine.

This rearrangement joins TRBV6-1 to TRBJ2-5; TRBD2 aligns across 14 bases. Trimming took 6 bases from V and 3 from J; bases not matched to a gene: 6. The CDR3 is 16 amino acids. Germline values: CDR1 MNHNS, CDR2 SASEGT. This chain's CDR3 is CASRRPGLAGEETQYF. As DNA, the CDR3 is TGTGCCAGCAGAAGACCGGGACTAGCGGGGGAAGAGACCCAGTACTTC.

This clonotype turned up a few times. The chain joins TRBV25-1 to TRBJ2-3, with TRBD2 as a possible D gene (5 bases). The CDR3 is made up of 14 amino acids. Germline values: CDR1 MGHDK, CDR2 SYGVNS. Trimming removed 5 bases from V and 6 bases from J, with 15 bases in between. The CDR3 is CASSIGSPPDTQYF. DNA for the CDR3: TGTGCCAGCAGTATAGGGAGCCCGCCCGATACGCAGTATTTT.

This clonotype appeared a few times. The chain has TRBV7-2 and TRBJ2-1, with 11 bases aligning to TRBD2. The germline V gene has CDR1 SGHTA and CDR2 FQGNSA. The CDR3 covers 16 residues. V trimming: 5 bases; J trimming: 4 bases; junction bases outside the gene matches: 7. In nucleotides, the CDR3 is TGTGCCAGCAGCCCATGGACTAGCGGGCTTTACAATGAGCAGTTCTTC. Its protein is CASSPWTSGLYNEQFF.

The V gene is TRBV7-9, the J gene TRBJ2-7; D ambiguous. Trimming left V 5 bases short and J 3 bases short, with 8 bases between. There are 12 residues in the CDR3. CDR1 and CDR2 from the germline V gene are SEHNR and FQNEAQ (reference sequence). The CDR3 loop is CASSPDHYEQYF. The DNA for the CDR3 is TGTGCCAGCAGCCCTGACCACTACGAGCAGTACTTC.

This clonotype has only a few counts. The genes are TRBV7-9 and TRBJ2-7; D gene uncertain. Germline CDR1 and CDR2: SEHNR and FQNEAQ (reference sequence). The ends were cut back, 4 bases at V and 3 bases at J, with 7 bases in the middle. The CDR3 runs 12 residues. The CDR3 DNA is TGTGCCAGCAGCTCACTCTTCTACGAGCAGTACTTC. It codes for CASSSLFYEQYF.

The table lists this clonotype with many counts. CDR3 DNA sequence: TGTGCCAGCAGTTTTTCACAGGGGAATCAGCCCCAGCATTTT. Translated: CASSFSQGNQPQHF. The chain carries TRBV12-3 or TRBV12-4 and TRBJ1-5; TRBD1 agrees at 7 bases. The CDR3 covers 14 residues. After removal of 3 bases from V and 4 bases from J, the junction contained 3 bases not matched to a gene.

This sequence joins TRBV20-1 and TRBJ1-2; D unclear. CDR1 is DFQATT and CDR2 is SNEGSKA in the germline V gene (reference sequence). The CDR3 sequence is 13 residues long. Deletions cut 4 bases from V and 4 bases from J, with 13 bases between. The DNA for the CDR3 is TGCAGTGCTACTCCGACCGTGTCCTATGGCTACACCTTC. It translates to CSATPTVSYGYTF.

The genes are TRBV5-1 and TRBJ2-1, with 9 bases that match TRBD1. Germline V gene lookup returns CDR1 SGHRS and CDR2 YFSETQ. The CDR3 sequence is 15 residues long. J gave up 8 bases and V 5 bases, and 11 bases lay outside the gene matches. CDR3 bases: TGCGCCAGCAGTTACCGGGACAGGGCATGGTATGAGCAGTTCTTC. It yields the protein CASSYRDRAWYEQFF.

The CDR3, as DNA: TGTGCCAGCAGTTCTAGCGGGAGGGCCGTGGCAGATACGCAGTATTTT. Protein product: CASSSSGRAVADTQYF. This chain uses TRBV6-5 with TRBJ2-3; TRBD2 agrees at 12 bases. V lost 4 bases and J lost 4; bases outside the gene matches: 6. The CDR3 consists of 16 residues. Germline CDR1 and CDR2: MNHEY and SVGAGI.

This clonotype was observed many times. This chain uses TRBV3-1 with TRBJ1-1; D not resolved. This CDR3 comprises 13 residues. Per the germline V gene, CDR1 is LGHDT and CDR2 is YNNKEL (reference sequence). Between the trimmed V and J ends, which lost 4 bases and 2 bases, there was a span of 8 bases. CDR3 protein: CASSLTPNTEAFF. CDR3 nucleotides: TGTGCCAGCAGCCTCACTCCCAACACTGAAGCTTTCTTT.